Each of the 23 T cell receptor beta chains below was sequenced from the same sample in a study of blood T cell repertoires in COVID-19. Assay used: immunoSEQ multiplex PCR; TCRdb lists only in-frame clones, some missing. The data hold tens of thousands of clones, with about 92% observed a single time. Sequencing used peripheral blood. The receptors originated from a man in his fifties with acute or convalescent COVID-19.

This clone came up once. The rearrangement uses TRBV21-1 and TRBJ2-7; the tabulated D call, TRBD2, remains unverified against the DNA. TRBV21-1 is recorded as a pseudogene. This CDR3 contains 16 residues. The CDR3: CASSKEREHQPGEQYF. The CDR3 nucleotides read TGTGCCAGCAGCAAAGAAAGGGAGCACCAGCCGGGGGAGCAGTACTTC.

This clone showed up just once. This chain uses TRBV29-1 with TRBJ1-2, with D perhaps TRBD1 (5 bases). This CDR3 has 11 amino acids. Germline V gives CDR1 SQVTM, CDR2 ANQGSEA. With 7 bases removed from V and 7 bases from J, the gap between germline ends came to 13 bases. CDR3 in DNA: TGCAGCGCTCCGGCGGGGGGTGGCTACACCTTC. It is translated as CSAPAGGGYTF.

J is TRBJ2-2 and V is TRBV27; 9 nucleotides match TRBD2. CDR1 and CDR2 (germline): MNHEY, SMNVEV (reference sequence). This CDR3 is built from 19 residues. V lost 2 bases to trimming and J lost 4 bases; unmatched junction nucleotides: 14. CDR3 protein: CASSLRGGTSIWSTGELFF. The CDR3 DNA sequence: TGTGCCAGCAGTTTAAGGGGTGGGACTAGCATTTGGAGCACCGGGGAGCTGTTTTTT.

The chain couples TRBV5-1 to TRBJ2-1; 8 positions agree with TRBD2. V was pared by 4 bases and J by 2 bases, with 11 bases of the junction left unmatched. This CDR3 contains 17 residues. Germline CDR1 SGHRS, CDR2 YFSETQ. This CDR3 is CASSRATSGAPYNEQFF. The CDR3 nucleotides are TGCGCCAGCAGCCGGGCTACTAGCGGAGCACCCTACAATGAGCAGTTCTTC.

The J gene is TRBJ1-5, the V gene TRBV5-5; TRBD1 agrees at 7 bases. The germline V gene encodes CDR1 SGHKS and CDR2 YYEKEE (reference sequence). With 2 bases clipped from V and 4 bases from J, the junction kept 6 bases outside the gene matches. The CDR3 spans 15 residues. CDR3 loop: CASSFDRDRNQPQHF. The CDR3 DNA reads as TGTGCCAGCAGCTTTGACCGGGACAGAAATCAGCCCCAGCATTTT.

The chain has TRBV6-5 and TRBJ2-2; a possible D gene is TRBD1 (6 bases). This CDR3 is built from 15 residues. The germline CDR1 and CDR2 sequences are MNHEY and SVGAGI. V lost 6 bases and J 2 bases, leaving 13 bases between the germline ends. The CDR3 region has the DNA TGTGCCAGCAGACCCGGACAGCTCAACACCGGGGAGCTGTTTTTT. Translation: CASRPGQLNTGELFF.

The V and J genes are TRBV24-1 and TRBJ1-1, with D possibly being TRBD1 (5 bases). Germline loops: CDR1 KGHDR, CDR2 SFDVKD. The CDR3 contains 15 residues. V lost 3 bases, J lost 8 bases, and 18 bases lay in between. The CDR3 is CATSDLSWGNREAFF. In DNA form, the CDR3 reads TGTGCCACCAGTGATCTCAGCTGGGGCAATCGGGAAGCTTTCTTT.

The rearrangement joins TRBV18 to TRBJ1-2; 7 nucleotides align to TRBD1. The CDR3 has 12 amino acids. CDR1 KGHSH and CDR2 LQKENI come from the germline V gene. V lost 6 bases and J lost 8; bases outside the gene matches: 6. The CDR3 DNA follows: TGTGCCAGCTCCCTTGACAGGGAAGGCTACACCTTC. Residues: CASSLDREGYTF.

The chain has TRBV6-6 and TRBJ2-5; TRBD2 is a possible D gene (5 bases). V was pared by 6 bases and J by 5 bases, with 13 bases between. In germline, CDR1 is MNHNY, CDR2 SVGAGI (reference sequence). The CDR3 runs to 13 residues. The CDR3 DNA sequence: TGTGCCAGCAGGGTACTAGGTTCGGAGACCCAGTACTTC. Translating gives CASRVLGSETQYF.

The rearrangement joins TRBV5-1 to TRBJ1-2; D gene uncertain. CDR1 and CDR2 from the germline V gene are SGHRS and YFSETQ. Trimming took off 0 bases at V and 7 bases at J, with 13 bases between the two ends. The CDR3 has 14 amino acids. The CDR3: CASSLGGEDGGYTF. For the CDR3, the DNA is TGCGCCAGCAGCTTGGGCGGGGAAGATGGTGGCTACACCTTC. Based on the CDR3 plus reference TRBV5-1 and TRBJ1-2, the full variable domain is KAGVTQTPRYLIKTRGQQVTLSCSPISGHRSVSWYQQTPGQGLQFLFEYFSETQRNKGNFPGRFSGRQFSNSRSEMNVSTLELGDSALYLCASSLGGEDGGYTFGSGTRLTVV.

The rearrangement joins TRBV6-6 to TRBJ2-1; the match to TRBD1 covers 7 bases. Per germline, CDR1 MNHNY and CDR2 SVGAGI (reference sequence). After removal of 4 bases from V and 6 bases from J, the junction contained 3 bases not matched to a gene. There are 13 residues in the CDR3. The CDR3 bases are TGTGCCAGCAGTTCCACAGGGGCCAATGAGCAGTTCTTC. Protein sequence: CASSSTGANEQFF.

The J gene is TRBJ2-5, the V gene TRBV27; 9 bases agree with TRBD2. This CDR3 comprises 16 residues. The germline gives CDR1 MNHEY, CDR2 SMNVEV (reference sequence). Trimming at V came to 2 bases and at J to 2 bases, leaving 6 bases not matched to a gene. CDR3 nucleotide sequence: TGTGCCAGCAGTTTAGTTGCTAGCGGGGCACAAGAGACCCAGTACTTC. This translates into CASSLVASGAQETQYF.

This clone was seen a few times. The V call is TRBV7-9, the J call TRBJ2-7, with no clear D. The CDR3 is 13 residues long. Trimming cost V 5 bases and J 0 bases, with 8 bases left between them. The germline CDR1 and CDR2 sequences are SEHNR and FQNEAQ (reference sequence). CDR3 in amino acids: CASSPLSSYEQYF. The DNA of the CDR3 is TGTGCCAGCAGCCCCCTCAGCTCCTACGAGCAGTACTTC. Full variable domain (rest looked up from reference TRBV7-9 and TRBJ2-7): DTGVSQNPRHKITKRGQNVTFRCDPISEHNRLYWYRQTLGQGPEFLTYFQNEAQLEKSRLLSDRFSAERPKGSFSTLEIQRTEQGDSAMYLCASSPLSSYEQYFGPGTRLTVT.

J is TRBJ1-5 and V is TRBV19, with D possibly being TRBD1 (5 bases). V was pared by 5 bases and J by 9 bases, with 20 bases between. Germline CDR1 is LNHDA and CDR2 is SQIVND (reference sequence). The CDR3 loop spans 15 amino acids. The CDR3: CASSPGQRGWGPQHF. In nucleotides, the CDR3 is TGTGCCAGTAGTCCGGGTCAGCGGGGGTGGGGGCCCCAGCATTTT.

V is TRBV19 and J is TRBJ2-5, with no clear D. V lost 3 bases and J lost 4, with 15 bases in between. The CDR3 totals 15 residues. CDR1 and CDR2 (germline): LNHDA, SQIVND (reference sequence). In nucleotides, the CDR3 is TGTGCCAGTAGTATCATCGCGGTTAGAGGAGAGACCCAGTACTTC. Residues: CASSIIAVRGETQYF. The whole variable domain, remainder taken from reference TRBV19 and TRBJ2-5, is DGGITQSPKYLFRKEGQNVTLSCEQNLNHDAMYWYRQDPGQGLRLIYYSQIVNDFQKGDIAEGYSVSREKKESFPLTVTSAQKNPTAFYLCASSIIAVRGETQYFGPGTRLLVL.

The V call is TRBV7-2, the J call TRBJ2-1; 7 nucleotides align to TRBD1. Germline trimming cut 4 bases from V and 3 bases from J; bases unmatched to any gene: 9. CDR3 size: 16 residues. Germline CDR1 is SGHTA and CDR2 is FQGNSA. CDR3 nucleotides: TGTGCCAGCAGCTCCGGGACAGTTATTAACTACAATGAGCAGTTCTTC. The encoded protein is CASSSGTVINYNEQFF.

The chain carries TRBV12-2 and TRBJ1-1; the table's D call TRBD1 went unverified against the DNA. TRBV12-2 is described as a pseudogene. The CDR3 has 17 amino acids. CDR3 nucleotide sequence: TGTGCAAGTCGCTTTCCGGGACAGGGAGTGGATAACACTGAAGCTTTCTTT. Amino acid sequence: CASRFPGQGVDNTEAFF.

The rearrangement joins TRBV4-1 to TRBJ2-1; D is perhaps TRBD1 (5 bases). Trimming removed 1 base from V and 4 bases from J, with 11 bases in between. Germline values: CDR1 MGHRA, CDR2 YSYEKL. The CDR3 contains 15 residues. The DNA for the CDR3 is TGCGCCAGCAGCCAAGGGGGCGTATTTTACAATGAGCAGTTCTTC. Translated: CASSQGGVFYNEQFF.

The chain couples TRBV2 to TRBJ2-2; 12 bases map to TRBD2. J was trimmed by 7 bases and V by 5 bases; bases with no gene match: 5. The length of the CDR3 is 15 residues. The germline CDR1 and CDR2 sequences are SNHLY and FYNNEI. The CDR3 sequence is CASSLTSGSLGELFF. In DNA form, the CDR3 reads TGTGCCAGCAGTTTGACTAGCGGGAGCCTCGGGGAGCTGTTTTTT.

The chain recombines TRBV6-2 or TRBV6-3 with TRBJ1-2, with 8 nucleotides matching TRBD1. Germline CDR1 and CDR2: MNHEY and SVGEGT. Germline trimming cut 4 bases from V and 6 bases from J; bases unmatched to any gene: 4. The CDR3 has 13 residues. The CDR3, as DNA: TGTGCCAGCAGTTGGACAGGGTTCCATGGCTACACCTTC. Translation gives CASSWTGFHGYTF.

In DNA, the CDR3 is TGTGCCAGCAGCTTTCAGGGAGGCTATGGCTACACCTTC. Translating it yields CASSFQGGYGYTF. The chain carries TRBV11-3 and TRBJ1-2; a possible D gene is TRBD1 (5 bases). CDR1 and CDR2 from the germline V gene are SGHNT and YENEEA. The V end lost 3 bases, the J end lost 4 bases, and 9 bases lay between the germline ends. This CDR3 comprises 13 residues.

This chain links TRBV19 with TRBJ1-5; D unclear. Trimming stripped 2 bases from V and 1 base from J, with 12 bases between. The CDR3 loop spans 16 amino acids. Germline assignment: CDR1 LNHDA and CDR2 SQIVND (reference sequence). Here the CDR3 DNA reads TGTGCCAGTAGTATATCGGCCGGGGAAAGCAATCAGCCCCAGCATTTT. Its translation is CASSISAGESNQPQHF.

The rearrangement uses TRBV6-5 and TRBJ1-1; 10 bases agree with TRBD1. This CDR3 spans 15 amino acids. J was trimmed by 1 base and V by 8 bases; bases with no gene match: 7. CDR1 and CDR2 (germline): MNHEY, SVGAGI. The CDR3 DNA follows: TGTGCCAGCCTTGACAGGGGGCTATCGAACACTGAAGCTTTCTTT. Its protein is CASLDRGLSNTEAFF.